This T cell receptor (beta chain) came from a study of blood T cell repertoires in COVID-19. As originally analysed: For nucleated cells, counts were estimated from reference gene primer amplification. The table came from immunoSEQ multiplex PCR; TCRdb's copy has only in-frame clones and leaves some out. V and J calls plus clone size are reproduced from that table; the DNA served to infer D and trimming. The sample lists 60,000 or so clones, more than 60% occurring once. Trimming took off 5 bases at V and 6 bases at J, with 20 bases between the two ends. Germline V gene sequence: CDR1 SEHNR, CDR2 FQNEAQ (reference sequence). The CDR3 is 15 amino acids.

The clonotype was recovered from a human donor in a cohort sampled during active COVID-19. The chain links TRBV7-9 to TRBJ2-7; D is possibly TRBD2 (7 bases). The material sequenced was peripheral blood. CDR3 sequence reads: CASSGGAAYAGEQYF. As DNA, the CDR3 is TGTGCCAGCAGCGGGGGGGCCGCGTACGCGGGCGAGCAGTACTTC.